The 31 T cell receptor beta chains presented below share a single source sample, sequenced in a study of T cells in localized non-small cell lung cancer. Only in-frame clones appear in the TCRdb table, and some are missing; sequencing was by immunoSEQ multiplex PCR. The sample has roughly 1,600 clones, roughly a fifth seen once. The sequencing here drew on normal lung tissue next to the tumor, taken before any cancer treatment. These TCRs come from a woman aged 35 to 69 with stage I lung adenocarcinoma.

The rearrangement joins TRBV23-1 to TRBJ1-6, with TRBD1 as a possible D gene (6 bases). TRBV23-1 is flagged as an ORF with uncertain function. Trimming took 0 bases from V and 7 from J, leaving 16 bases between them. The CDR3 is made up of 17 amino acids. The chain's CDR3 is CASSQSYREVGNSPLHF. CDR3 bases: TGCGCCAGCAGTCAATCCTACAGGGAGGTAGGAAATTCACCCCTCCACTTT.

The table lists this clone with a few counts. The chain combines TRBV5-1 with TRBJ2-5, with D perhaps TRBD2 (7 bases). CDR3 length: 16 residues. V was pared by 1 base and J by 6 bases, with 19 bases between. Per germline, CDR1 SGHRS and CDR2 YFSETQ. Here the CDR3 DNA reads TGCGCCAGCAGCTTGATGGGGGGGAGCTGGGACAAGACCCAGTACTTC. Protein product: CASSLMGGSWDKTQYF.

V and J are TRBV5-1 and TRBJ2-5; 8 positions agree with TRBD1. Germline loops: CDR1 SGHRS, CDR2 YFSETQ. CDR3 length equals 17 residues. J was trimmed by 5 bases and V by 4 bases; bases with no gene match: 16. DNA of the CDR3: TGCGCCAGCAGCACTACGAGATCCGGGACAGGTGTGGAGACCCAGTACTTC. It translates to CASSTTRSGTGVETQYF.

This chain connects TRBV19 to TRBJ2-5, with D unresolved. The CDR3 has 11 amino acids. The germline gives CDR1 LNHDA, CDR2 SQIVND (reference sequence). Trimming cost V 5 bases and J 6 bases, with 7 bases left between them. The CDR3 loop reads CASSWSQTQYF. In DNA, the CDR3 is TGTGCCAGTAGTTGGTCGCAGACCCAGTACTTC.

This clone qualifies as medium-sized. The rearrangement uses TRBV11-3 and TRBJ2-1, with TRBD2 matching 7 bases. This CDR3 is 14 amino acids long. J was trimmed by 4 bases and V by 5 bases; bases with no gene match: 5. Germline V gene sequence: CDR1 SGHNT, CDR2 YENEEA. The CDR3 DNA is TGTGCCAGCAGCCCCGGACTAGAGTACAATGAGCAGTTCTTC. This encodes CASSPGLEYNEQFF. Complete variable domain (other parts from reference TRBV11-3 and TRBJ2-1): EAGVVQSPRYKIIEKKQPVAFWCNPISGHNTLYWYLQNLGQGPELLIRYENEEAVDDSQLPKDRFSAERLKGVDSTLKIQPAELGDSAVYLCASSPGLEYNEQFFGPGTRLTVL.

This clone was seen more than once but under ten times. For the CDR3, the DNA is TGTGCCAGCAGCCCGACCTACAGGGTAGAGGGCTACACCTTC. It specifies CASSPTYRVEGYTF. The V gene is TRBV11-3, the J gene TRBJ1-2; TRBD1 is a possible D gene (6 bases). Per germline, CDR1 SGHNT and CDR2 YENEEA. The CDR3 runs 14 residues. V dropped 5 bases and J dropped 8 bases, with 18 bases sitting between them.

This clone is categorized as medium-sized (0.01 to 0.1%). The V gene is TRBV6-8, the J gene TRBJ2-3; 8 bases line up with TRBD1. Germline loops: CDR1 MNHGY, CDR2 SAAAGT. V was clipped by 6 bases and J by 3 bases; unmatched bases: 8. This CDR3 contains 15 residues. The CDR3 nucleotides are TGTGCCAGCAGCCCTACAGGGGGTGGAACAGATACGCAGTATTTT. Its translation: CASSPTGGGTDTQYF.

The chain carries TRBV30 and TRBJ2-6, with D uncertain. Germline values: CDR1 GTSNPN, CDR2 SVGIG (reference sequence). V dropped 1 base and J dropped 2 bases, with 0 bases sitting between them. This CDR3 is 12 amino acids long. CDR3 in amino acids: CAWSAGANVLTF. CDR3 sequence (DNA): TGTGCCTGGAGTGCTGGGGCCAACGTCCTGACTTTC.

V and J are TRBV19 and TRBJ1-1; D is unresolved. Germline CDR1 LNHDA, CDR2 SQIVND (reference sequence). Trimming removed 4 bases at V and 4 bases at J, with 13 bases between. The CDR3 has 14 residues. The DNA for the CDR3 is TGTGCCAGTAGTACCGGACGGCAGGCCACTGAAGCTTTCTTT. Encoded protein: CASSTGRQATEAFF.

The chain uses TRBV7-5 and TRBJ1-2; the listed D gene, TRBD1, was not tested against the DNA. TRBV7-5 is reported as a pseudogene. The CDR3 has 18 amino acids. Here the CDR3 DNA reads TGTGTCAGAAGCTTAGGGAGCCCGCAGACAGGGGGCCCCAATGGCTACACCTTC. It yields the protein CVRSLGSPQTGGPNGYTF.

Here the CDR3 reads CASSPRGGTGDPYGYTF. CDR3 nucleotide sequence: TGCGCCAGCAGCCCAAGGGGTGGGACAGGAGATCCCTATGGCTACACCTTC. The V call is TRBV5-1, the J call TRBJ1-2, with 8 positions matching TRBD1. J gave up 4 bases and V 4 bases, and 15 bases lay outside the gene matches. The CDR3 consists of 17 residues. Germline assignment: CDR1 SGHRS and CDR2 YFSETQ. Combining the CDR3 with reference TRBV5-1 and TRBJ1-2 gives the whole variable domain KAGVTQTPRYLIKTRGQQVTLSCSPISGHRSVSWYQQTPGQGLQFLFEYFSETQRNKGNFPGRFSGRQFSNSRSEMNVSTLELGDSALYLCASSPRGGTGDPYGYTFGSGTRLTVV.

By sample share, this clone is medium-sized. The chain has TRBV6-8 and TRBJ2-5, with D possibly being TRBD1 or TRBD2 (5 bases each). This CDR3 has 15 residues. CDR1 and CDR2 (germline): MNHGY, SAAAGT. The ends were cut back, 5 bases at V and 2 bases at J, with 15 bases in the middle. The CDR3 loop is CASSTPRGAQETQYF. CDR3 DNA: TGTGCCAGCAGTACCCCCCGGGGCGCTCAAGAGACCCAGTACTTC.

This clone was counted only a few times. The rearrangement links TRBV28 to TRBJ2-6; 10 positions agree with TRBD2. This CDR3 is 18 amino acids long. Germline V gene sequence: CDR1 MDHEN, CDR2 SYDVKM. J lost 8 bases, V lost 5 bases, and 15 bases had no gene match. CDR3 protein: CASSNGLAEFLRTNVLTF. The CDR3 nucleotides read TGTGCCAGCAGTAACGGACTAGCGGAGTTTCTCCGTACCAACGTCCTGACTTTC.

This clone rates as large (0.1 to 1%). V gene TRBV29-1 combines with J gene TRBJ2-1, with 7 bases matching TRBD1. The CDR3 contains 14 residues. The V gene's germline CDR1 is SQVTM and CDR2 ANQGSEA. J was trimmed by 7 bases and V by 3 bases; bases with no gene match: 9. CDR3 residues: CSVETGFIWNEQFF. As DNA, the CDR3 is TGCAGCGTTGAGACAGGGTTTATCTGGAATGAGCAGTTCTTC.

The V and J genes are TRBV19 and TRBJ1-1; 8 nucleotides align to TRBD1. Trimming took 6 bases from V and 11 from J; bases not matched to a gene: 17. Germline-derived CDR1 and CDR2 are LNHDA and SQIVND (reference sequence). The CDR3 covers 15 residues. The CDR3 protein is CASSTKTGAGSRAFF. CDR3 coding DNA: TGTGCCAGTAGCACAAAGACAGGGGCAGGAAGCAGGGCTTTCTTT.

The CDR3 sequence is CASSLDTTGLAGVTGELFF. CDR3 sequence (DNA): TGCGCCAGCAGCTTGGACACCACCGGACTAGCGGGAGTCACCGGGGAGCTGTTTTTT. The chain recombines TRBV5-1 with TRBJ2-2, with 13 bases matching TRBD2. The CDR3 has 19 amino acids. With 0 bases clipped from V and 4 bases from J, the junction kept 9 bases outside the gene matches. CDR1 SGHRS and CDR2 YFSETQ come from the germline V gene.

About this clone itself: Sequence at one end of the junction differs from germline and may be a read error. The rearrangement uses TRBV11-3 and TRBJ2-2; 8 bases map to TRBD2. The CDR3 loop spans 15 amino acids. CDR1 and CDR2 from the germline V gene are SGHNT and YENEEA. CDR3 sequence reads: CASSLKAGVTGELFF. The CDR3 DNA is TGTGCTAGCAGCTTAAAAGCGGGAGTTACCGGGGAGCTGTTTTTT. Full variable domain (rest looked up from reference TRBV11-3 and TRBJ2-2): EAGVVQSPRYKIIEKKQPVAFWCNPISGHNTLYWYLQNLGQGPELLIRYENEEAVDDSQLPKDRFSAERLKGVDSTLKIQPAELGDSAVYLCASSLKAGVTGELFFGEGSRLTVL.

The sample holds a few counts of this clone. The chain carries TRBV11-3 and TRBJ2-2; 10 bases match TRBD2. This CDR3 contains 16 residues. Germline trimming cut 0 bases from V and 5 bases from J; bases unmatched to any gene: 3. In germline, CDR1 is SGHNT, CDR2 YENEEA. As DNA, the CDR3 is TGTGCCAGCAGCTTAGACCAGACTAGCGGGACCGGGGAGCTGTTTTTT. Translation: CASSLDQTSGTGELFF. Drawing the rest from reference TRBV11-3 and TRBJ2-2, the complete variable domain is EAGVVQSPRYKIIEKKQPVAFWCNPISGHNTLYWYLQNLGQGPELLIRYENEEAVDDSQLPKDRFSAERLKGVDSTLKIQPAELGDSAVYLCASSLDQTSGTGELFFGEGSRLTVL.

This clone was detected only a few times. The V call is TRBV9, the J call TRBJ2-5; D perhaps matches TRBD1 (5 bases). The germline gives CDR1 SGDLS, CDR2 YYNGEE. Trimming stripped 0 bases from V and 6 bases from J, with 21 bases between. The length of the CDR3 is 17 residues. CDR3 bases: TGTGCCAGCAGCGTAGGGGATCAGGGTTCCCGCGCAAAGACCCAGTACTTC. It specifies CASSVGDQGSRAKTQYF. Variable domain in full (rest from reference TRBV9 and TRBJ2-5): DSGVTQTPKHLITATGQRVTLRCSPRSGDLSVYWYQQSLDQGLQFLIQYYNGEERAKGNILERFSAQQFPDLHSELNLSSLELGDSALYFCASSVGDQGSRAKTQYFGPGTRLLVL.

The chain has TRBV9 and TRBJ2-2, with 11 bases identical to TRBD2. V was clipped by 0 bases and J by 6 bases; unmatched bases: 4. Germline values: CDR1 SGDLS, CDR2 YYNGEE. The CDR3 spans 16 residues. The CDR3 nucleotides are TGTGCCAGCAGCGTAGCTCCGGGACTAGCGGCCGGGGAGCTGTTTTTT. It yields the protein CASSVAPGLAAGELFF.

This clone is labeled medium-sized. The chain couples TRBV11-3 to TRBJ2-3, with 9 nucleotides matching TRBD1. Germline-derived CDR1 and CDR2 are SGHNT and YENEEA. The CDR3 loop spans 16 amino acids. The ends lost 8 bases at V and 4 bases at J; junction bases unmatched: 13. CDR3 sequence: CASSHLGQGLADTQYF. In DNA form, the CDR3 reads TGTGCCAGCTCCCACCTGGGACAGGGTCTGGCAGATACGCAGTATTTT.

The chain has TRBV11-3 and TRBJ2-3, with D perhaps given as TRBD1 or TRBD2 (5 bases each). The CDR3 consists of 15 residues. Trimming took 5 bases from V and 2 from J, leaving 14 bases between them. Germline V lookup: CDR1 SGHNT, CDR2 YENEEA. In DNA, the CDR3 is TGTGCCAGCAGCCGGCCGGGACCAGTCACAGATACGCAGTATTTT. Encoded protein: CASSRPGPVTDTQYF. The full variable domain, in which reference TRBV11-3 and TRBJ2-3 provide the parts outside the CDR3, is EAGVVQSPRYKIIEKKQPVAFWCNPISGHNTLYWYLQNLGQGPELLIRYENEEAVDDSQLPKDRFSAERLKGVDSTLKIQPAELGDSAVYLCASSRPGPVTDTQYFGPGTRLTVL.

This clone turned up a few times. J is TRBJ1-6 and V is TRBV11-3; the D gene is possibly TRBD1 (6 bases). Trimming cost V 6 bases and J 8 bases, with 20 bases left between them. This CDR3 spans 16 amino acids. Germline CDR1 is SGHNT and CDR2 is YENEEA. Written as DNA, the CDR3 is TGTGCCAGCAGTCCCGTCGGGGGGCCGATCGATTCACCCCTCCACTTT. It translates to CASSPVGGPIDSPLHF.

In this sample, this clone turned up a few times. The chain combines TRBV9 with TRBJ2-1, with 8 bases identical to TRBD2. The CDR3 runs 15 residues. The V and J ends lost 5 bases and 2 bases, in that order; junction bases with no gene match: 6. Germline values: CDR1 SGDLS, CDR2 YYNGEE. The DNA of the CDR3 is TGTGCCAGCAGTATAGCGGGATTGACCTACAATGAGCAGTTCTTC. Amino acids: CASSIAGLTYNEQFF.

The V gene is TRBV6-8, the J gene TRBJ2-3, with 14 bases identical to TRBD2. Trimming at V came to 5 bases and at J to 4 bases, leaving 11 bases not matched to a gene. Germline CDR1 is MNHGY and CDR2 is SAAAGT. The CDR3 has 18 amino acids. CDR3 in amino acids: CASSDGTSGSVFPDTQYF. In DNA form, the CDR3 reads TGTGCCAGCAGTGACGGGACTAGCGGGAGTGTTTTTCCAGATACGCAGTATTTT.

This clone counts as medium-sized (0.01 to 0.1%). The chain joins TRBV11-3 to TRBJ2-7, with 8 positions matching TRBD2. Germline-derived CDR1 and CDR2 are SGHNT and YENEEA. J gave up 3 bases and V 1 base, and 5 bases lay outside the gene matches. The CDR3 is made up of 15 amino acids. Here the CDR3 reads CASSLVSGGHYEQYF. Here the CDR3 DNA reads TGTGCCAGCAGCTTAGTGAGCGGGGGCCACTACGAGCAGTACTTC.

The J gene is TRBJ1-6, the V gene TRBV15; D is possibly TRBD1 (6 bases). CDR1 LNHNV and CDR2 YYDKDF come from the germline V gene (reference sequence). This CDR3 contains 15 residues. The V end was cut by 0 bases, the J end by 8 bases, with 11 bases between. CDR3 bases: TGTGCCACCAGCAGAGAGGACAGAGTTTATTCACCCCTCCACTTT. This gives the protein CATSREDRVYSPLHF.

This clone was observed a handful of times. This chain joins TRBV9 and TRBJ2-2; D may be TRBD1 or TRBD2 (5 bases each). The germline gives CDR1 SGDLS, CDR2 YYNGEE. The length of the CDR3 is 15 residues. V was clipped by 0 bases and J by 5 bases, with 11 bases between them. CDR3 sequence reads: CASSVVMGETGELFF. CDR3 DNA: TGTGCCAGCAGCGTAGTTATGGGGGAAACCGGGGAGCTGTTTTTT.

V and J are TRBV10-2 and TRBJ2-1; TRBD2 matches at 10 bases. The junction had 13 bases not matched to a gene; V was cut back by 4 bases and J by 7 bases. The length of the CDR3 is 17 residues. Per the germline V gene, CDR1 is WSHSY and CDR2 is SAAADI. CDR3 residues: CASSAPGGQRGGNEQFF. CDR3 DNA: TGCGCCAGCAGTGCCCCCGGAGGCCAGCGGGGGGGGAATGAGCAGTTCTTC.

In its sample, this clone is large. The V gene is TRBV19, the J gene TRBJ1-3; TRBD1 is a possible D gene (5 bases). The CDR3 length is 17 residues. Looked up from germline, CDR1 is LNHDA and CDR2 is SQIVND (reference sequence). Trimming took off 4 bases at V and 3 bases at J, with 19 bases between the two ends. CDR3 region: CASSTPGAFGFGNTIYF. DNA for the CDR3: TGTGCCAGTAGTACCCCTGGGGCATTTGGCTTTGGAAACACCATATATTTT.

This clone has more than one count but fewer than ten. The J gene is TRBJ2-3, the V gene TRBV6-8; D is perhaps TRBD1 (5 bases). Germline CDR1 and CDR2: MNHGY and SAAAGT. The V end lost 4 bases, the J end lost 0 bases, and 11 bases lay between the germline ends. This CDR3 comprises 15 residues. CDR3 sequence reads: CASSSLRESTDTQYF. CDR3 DNA sequence: TGTGCCAGCAGTTCCCTCAGGGAAAGCACAGATACGCAGTATTTT.